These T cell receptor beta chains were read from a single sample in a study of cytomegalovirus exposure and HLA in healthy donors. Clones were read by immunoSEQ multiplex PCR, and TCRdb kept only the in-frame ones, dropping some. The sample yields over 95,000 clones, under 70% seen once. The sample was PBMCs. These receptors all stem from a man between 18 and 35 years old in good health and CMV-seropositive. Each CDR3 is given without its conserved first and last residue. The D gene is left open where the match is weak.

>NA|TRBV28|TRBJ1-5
ASSFPGEQGQPQH
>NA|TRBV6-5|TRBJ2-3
ASSYSSADTQY
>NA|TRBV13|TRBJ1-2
ASSLSMGGSNYGYT
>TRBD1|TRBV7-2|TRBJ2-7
ASSARTGDYEQY
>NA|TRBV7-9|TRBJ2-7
ASSLTSDSYEQY
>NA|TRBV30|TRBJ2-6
AWNAHRAGANVLT
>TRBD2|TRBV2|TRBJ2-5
ASLRAGGQETQY
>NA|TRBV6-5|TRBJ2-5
ASTSPGETQY
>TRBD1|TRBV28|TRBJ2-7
ASSRWDSQTYEQY
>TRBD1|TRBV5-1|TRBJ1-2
ASSPGQGVDGYT
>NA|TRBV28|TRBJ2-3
ASSPMWLFTQY
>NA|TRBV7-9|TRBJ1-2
ASSLTPGNYGYT
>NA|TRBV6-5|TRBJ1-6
ASSYKGSLGSPLH
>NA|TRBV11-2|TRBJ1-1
ASSLSGTQNGF
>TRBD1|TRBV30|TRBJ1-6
AWSVTDRDNSPLH